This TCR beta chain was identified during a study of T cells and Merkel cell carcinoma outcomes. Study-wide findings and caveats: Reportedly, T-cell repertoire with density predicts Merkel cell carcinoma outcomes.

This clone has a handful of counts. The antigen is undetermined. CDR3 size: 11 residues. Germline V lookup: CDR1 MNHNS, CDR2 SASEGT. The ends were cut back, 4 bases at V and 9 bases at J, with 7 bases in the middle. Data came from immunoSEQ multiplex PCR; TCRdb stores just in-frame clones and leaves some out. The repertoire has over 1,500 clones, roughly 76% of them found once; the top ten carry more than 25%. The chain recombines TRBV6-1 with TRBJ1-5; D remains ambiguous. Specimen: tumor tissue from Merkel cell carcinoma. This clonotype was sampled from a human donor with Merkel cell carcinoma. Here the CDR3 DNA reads TGTGCCAGCAGTGTTGGGGTGCCCCAGCATTTT. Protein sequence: CASSVGVPQHF.